Each of the 10 T cell receptor beta chains below was sequenced from the same sample in a study of T cell responses to AZD1222 COVID-19 vaccine. The data were produced by immunoSEQ multiplex PCR, yet TCRdb's version contains in-frame clones alone and is incomplete. The repertoire consists of around 150,000 clones, with 90% occurring once and the leading ten covering about 5.9%. Here the sequenced sample was peripheral blood, taken 28 days after the second AZD1222 dose. The receptors come from an adult who received the AZD1222 COVID-19 vaccine.

The chain has TRBV5-5 and TRBJ2-7; tentatively, D is TRBD1 or TRBD2 (5 bases each). V lost 5 bases and J 2 bases, leaving 11 bases between the germline ends. The germline gives CDR1 SGHKS, CDR2 YYEKEE (reference sequence). The CDR3 is 13 amino acids. In nucleotides, the CDR3 is TGTGCCAGCAGTAGGGACGTTGCCTACGAGCAGTACTTC. Translated: CASSRDVAYEQYF.

The chain carries TRBV29-1 and TRBJ1-4, with TRBD1 identical over 12 bases. The length of the CDR3 is 15 residues. Germline lookup yields CDR1 SQVTM and CDR2 ANQGSEA. V lost 3 bases and J lost 5; bases outside the gene matches: 4. The CDR3 sequence: CSVDGTGGGNEKLFF. The CDR3 DNA is TGCAGCGTTGATGGGACAGGGGGCGGGAATGAAAAACTGTTTTTT.

The V and J genes are TRBV6-1 and TRBJ2-7; TRBD2 agrees at 7 bases. Germline assignment: CDR1 MNHNS and CDR2 SASEGT. The CDR3 consists of 15 residues. The ends lost 3 bases at V and 2 bases at J; junction bases unmatched: 7. The CDR3 loop reads CASSDGASGAYEQYF. The CDR3 region has the DNA TGTGCCAGCAGTGATGGGGCTAGCGGAGCCTACGAGCAGTACTTC.

The chain uses TRBV7-3 and TRBJ2-1; 11 nucleotides match TRBD2. V lost 5 bases, J lost 8 bases, and 8 bases stayed unmatched. CDR3 length: 15 amino acids. CDR1 and CDR2 (germline): SGHTA, FQGTGA. The CDR3 bases are TGTGCCAGCAGCCAAACTAGCGGGAGTACGTATGAGCAGTTCTTC. Protein: CASSQTSGSTYEQFF.

The chain joins TRBV2 to TRBJ1-1; the D gene is possibly TRBD1 (6 bases). V dropped 6 bases and J dropped 0 bases, with 11 bases sitting between them. The CDR3 length is 14 residues. CDR1 and CDR2 (germline): SNHLY, FYNNEI. CDR3 residues: CASRRGNMNTEAFF. CDR3 coding DNA: TGTGCCAGCAGGAGGGGGAACATGAACACTGAAGCTTTCTTT.

V and J are TRBV7-3 and TRBJ1-6, with unresolved D. V gave up 6 bases and J gave up 8 bases, with 17 bases separating them. The CDR3 sequence is 15 residues long. Germline-derived CDR1 and CDR2 are SGHTA and FQGTGA. CDR3 in DNA: TGTGCCAGCAGTCTCTCGCCCTTCAGTGATTCACCCCTCCACTTT. Translation gives CASSLSPFSDSPLHF.

The gene calls are TRBV14 and TRBJ2-5; 12 bases fit TRBD1. The length of the CDR3 is 15 residues. V trimming: 0 bases; J trimming: 7 bases; junction bases outside the gene matches: 3. Looked up from germline, CDR1 is SGHDN and CDR2 is FVKESK. As DNA, the CDR3 is TGTGCCAGCAGCCAAGATGGGACAGGGGGCAGGACCCAGTACTTC. It codes for CASSQDGTGGRTQYF.

The genes are TRBV6-1 and TRBJ1-1; D is perhaps TRBD1 (5 bases). The CDR3 is 14 residues long. Germline V gives CDR1 MNHNS, CDR2 SASEGT. The germline V and J ends were trimmed by 0 bases and 3 bases, with 8 bases remaining between them. The DNA for the CDR3 is TGTGCCAGCAGTGAAGCGGGGGATTACACTGAAGCTTTCTTT. It encodes CASSEAGDYTEAFF.

This chain uses TRBV19 with TRBJ1-4, with 8 bases aligning to TRBD1. The CDR3 length is 15 residues. Germline V lookup: CDR1 LNHDA, CDR2 SQIVND (reference sequence). Trimming at V came to 4 bases and at J to 8 bases, leaving 9 bases not matched to a gene. For the CDR3, the DNA is TGTGCCAGTAGTACGGTCGGGACAGGAGGGGAAAAACTGTTTTTT. Translating it yields CASSTVGTGGEKLFF. The full variable domain, completed using reference TRBV19 and TRBJ1-4, is DGGITQSPKYLFRKEGQNVTLSCEQNLNHDAMYWYRQDPGQGLRLIYYSQIVNDFQKGDIAEGYSVSREKKESFPLTVTSAQKNPTAFYLCASSTVGTGGEKLFFGSGTQLSVL.

The chain links TRBV12-3 or TRBV12-4 to TRBJ1-6; 8 bases are shared with TRBD1. Unmatched junction bases numbered 4, after V lost 5 bases and J lost 10 bases. This CDR3 is 13 amino acids long. CDR3 in amino acids: CASSGQGRSPLHF. The DNA of the CDR3 is TGTGCCAGCAGTGGACAGGGTCGATCACCCCTCCACTTT.